What follows are 9 T cell receptor beta chains derived from one specimen sequenced in a study of cytotoxic CD8 clonotypes in ibrutinib-treated CLL. Data came from immunoSEQ multiplex PCR; TCRdb stores just in-frame clones and leaves some out. Of 150,000 to 200,000 clones in the sample, approximately 91% were seen once. The source was PBMCs, collected at disease progression, from a patient treated with ibrutinib. The receptors were sampled from a human donor with chronic lymphocytic leukemia.

The CDR3 DNA reads as TGTGCCAGCAGTGATCCTTCGACAGGCTTGACCGGGGAGCTGTTTTTT. It codes for CASSDPSTGLTGELFF. The chain employs TRBV25-1 and TRBJ2-2; perhaps TRBD1 as D (6 bases). The CDR3 is made up of 16 amino acids. Germline assignment: CDR1 MGHDK and CDR2 SYGVNS. Trimming removed 3 bases at V and 5 bases at J, with 16 bases between. Full variable domain (remainder filled in from reference TRBV25-1 and TRBJ2-2): EADIYQTPRYLVIGTGKKITLECSQTMGHDKMYWYQQDPGMELHLIHYSYGVNSTEKGDLSSESTVSRIRTEHFPLTLESARPSHTSQYLCASSDPSTGLTGELFFGEGSRLTVL.

The chain is built from TRBV7-9 and TRBJ2-7; the match to TRBD1 covers 7 bases. The CDR3 length is 15 residues. The trim removed 5 bases at V and 4 bases at J, leaving 11 bases unmatched. Germline-derived CDR1 and CDR2 are SEHNR and FQNEAQ (reference sequence). CDR3 in amino acids: CASSRIQGFRYEQYF. The DNA for the CDR3 is TGTGCCAGCAGCCGAATACAGGGGTTCAGGTACGAGCAGTACTTC.

J is TRBJ1-1 and V is TRBV15, with 7 bases fitting TRBD1. The ends lost 0 bases at V and 6 bases at J; junction bases unmatched: 13. The CDR3 runs 17 residues. Looked up from germline, CDR1 is LNHNV and CDR2 is YYDKDF (reference sequence). For the CDR3, the DNA is TGTGCCACCAGCAGAGATCTGTTAACCACAGGGGTTTCTGAAGCTTTCTTT. Translated, it gives CATSRDLLTTGVSEAFF. Full variable domain (outside the CDR3, taken from reference TRBV15 and TRBJ1-1): DAMVIQNPRYQVTQFGKPVTLSCSQTLNHNVMYWYQQKSSQAPKLLFHYYDKDFNNEADTPDNFQSRRPNTSFCFLDIRSPGLGDTAMYLCATSRDLLTTGVSEAFFGQGTRLTVV.

The chain is built from TRBV9 and TRBJ2-1, with D unclear. This CDR3 spans 14 amino acids. Trimming left V 3 bases short and J 13 bases short, with 20 bases between. The germline V gene encodes CDR1 SGDLS and CDR2 YYNGEE. The CDR3 DNA reads TGTGCCAGCAGCGCCCCTTACCCCAGTTTGGGACAGTTCTTC. It translates to CASSAPYPSLGQFF.

The rearrangement links TRBV5-1 to TRBJ1-1, with a weak D call TRBD1 (5 bases). The CDR3 totals 15 residues. Germline V gene lookup returns CDR1 SGHRS and CDR2 YFSETQ. Trimming took off 0 bases at V and 3 bases at J, with 12 bases between the two ends. CDR3 residues: CASSLAGGGYTEAFF. The CDR3 DNA reads as TGCGCCAGCAGCTTGGCAGGTGGGGGGTACACTGAAGCTTTCTTT.

J is TRBJ1-3 and V is TRBV9; D is unclear. V gave up 3 bases and J gave up 2 bases, with 6 bases separating them. This CDR3 spans 13 amino acids. Germline CDR1 is SGDLS and CDR2 is YYNGEE. For the CDR3, the DNA is TGTGCCAGCAGCGCGGTTGCTGGAAACACCATATATTTT. It yields the protein CASSAVAGNTIYF.

This clone was counted a single time. The chain uses TRBV4-2 and TRBJ2-2, with 13 nucleotides matching TRBD2. The germline V gene encodes CDR1 LGHNA and CDR2 YNFKEQ. V lost 3 bases and J lost 6; bases outside the gene matches: 7. The CDR3 has 17 residues. The CDR3 DNA follows: TGTGCCAGCAGCCAGAGGGGGACTAGCGGGAATGCCGGGGAGCTGTTTTTT. Protein: CASSQRGTSGNAGELFF.

The gene calls are TRBV11-3 and TRBJ1-3; the D is unclear. The germline CDR1 and CDR2 sequences are SGHNT and YENEEA. V was cut by 6 bases and J by 0 bases, with 6 bases left in between. The CDR3 has 13 residues. The CDR3: CASRLSSGNTIYF. CDR3 nucleotide sequence: TGTGCCAGCAGACTTAGCTCTGGAAACACCATATATTTT.

V usage is TRBV4-2 and J usage is TRBJ1-3; no firm D call. Germline-derived CDR1 and CDR2 are LGHNA and YNFKEQ. Between the trimmed V and J ends, which lost 0 bases and 0 bases, there was a span of 18 bases. This CDR3 comprises 19 residues. The CDR3 bases are TGTGCCAGCAGCCAAGATGGAAGTGCCCCTAATCTCTCTGGAAACACCATATATTTT. It encodes CASSQDGSAPNLSGNTIYF.